This T cell receptor beta chain stems from a study of cytomegalovirus exposure and HLA in healthy donors. Study-wide points: Sequencing depth roughly uniform across donors was assumed in presence/absence analyses.

As concerns this clone: Its matching antigen is unknown.

The PCR had 60 Vbeta and 13 Jbeta primers. Here immunoSEQ multiplex PCR was the method, and the copy in TCRdb shows in-frame clones only, minus some. The sample contains 90,000 to 120,000 clones, around 74% of which appear only once. After removal of 0 bases from V and 9 bases from J, the junction contained 6 bases not matched to a gene. Per the germline V gene, CDR1 is SGDLS and CDR2 is YYNGEE. The CDR3 totals 15 residues. The receptor was isolated from a male donor in good health and CMV-seropositive. Sequencing was done on a sample of PBMCs. This chain joins TRBV9 and TRBJ2-1; TRBD2 agrees at 10 bases. CDR3 sequence: CASSVALAGRGEQFF. CDR3 in DNA: TGTGCCAGCAGCGTAGCACTAGCGGGGCGGGGTGAGCAGTTCTTC.